Reported below is one T cell receptor beta chain. Its antigen is still unknown. Additional DNA sequences in this sample encode the identical CDR3. This entry comes from a study of shared clonotypes between healthy human individuals. Study information: Aged between 18 and 49, the donors were two women and a few men.

Findings and limits, study-wide: Relative to their counterparts shared across all four donors, non-shared clonotypes exhibited diminished generation probabilities.

CD45RO negativity and positive selection for CCR7 defined naive CD8 cells, a population that excluded terminally differentiated effector memory CD45RA+ cells. As handled by the study authors: Filtering differed because ImmunoSEQ produced junction-only sequences that carried no quality scores. Assay used: immunoSEQ multiplex PCR; TCRdb lists only in-frame clones, some missing. That table furnishes V, J and clone size, whereas the DNA furnished D and trimming. The table records about 2 million clones, roughly 95% of them present only once. Per the germline V gene, CDR1 is MNHEY and CDR2 is SMNVEV (reference sequence). This CDR3 is built from 14 residues. V dropped 2 bases and J dropped 0 bases, with 8 bases sitting between them.

The receptor's source is a man aged 18-30 years in good health. The chain is built from TRBV27 and TRBJ2-7; maybe TRBD1 (6 bases). The sample consisted of naive CD8+ T cells sorted from blood. CDR3: CASSLKGDSYEQYF. As DNA, the CDR3 is TGTGCCAGCAGTTTAAAGGGGGACTCCTACGAGCAGTACTTC.